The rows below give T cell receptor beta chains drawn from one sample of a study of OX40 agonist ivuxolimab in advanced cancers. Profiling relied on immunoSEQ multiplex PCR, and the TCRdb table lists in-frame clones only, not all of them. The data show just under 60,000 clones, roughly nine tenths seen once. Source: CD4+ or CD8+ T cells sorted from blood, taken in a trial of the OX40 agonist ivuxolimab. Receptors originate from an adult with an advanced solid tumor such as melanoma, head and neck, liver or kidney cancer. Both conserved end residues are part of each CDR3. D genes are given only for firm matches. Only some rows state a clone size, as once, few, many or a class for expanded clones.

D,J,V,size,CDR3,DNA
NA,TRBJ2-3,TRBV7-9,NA,CASSFSGTGTGADTQYF,TGTGCCAGCAGCTTCTCAGGCACAGGCACTGGCGCAGATACGCAGTATTTT
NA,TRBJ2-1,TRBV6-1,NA,CATINFNNEQFF,TGTGCCACCATCAACTTCAACAATGAGCAGTTCTTC
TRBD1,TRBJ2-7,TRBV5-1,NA,CASSFADRGEAYEQYF,TGCGCCAGCAGCTTTGCTGACAGGGGGGAGGCCTACGAGCAGTACTTC
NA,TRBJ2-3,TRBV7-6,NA,CASSLVIPPDTQYF,TGTGCCAGCAGCTTAGTTATCCCCCCAGATACGCAGTATTTT
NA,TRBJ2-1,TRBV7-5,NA,CARSDRVRDEQFF,TGTGCCAGAAGCGACAGGGTGCGGGATGAGCAGTTCTTC
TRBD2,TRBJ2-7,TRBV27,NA,CASRTPREGGHEQYF,TGTGCCAGCCGAACTCCGCGGGAGGGTGGCCACGAGCAGTACTTC
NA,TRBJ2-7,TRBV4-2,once,CASSQTGQSSYEQYF,TGTGCCAGCAGCCAAACGGGTCAGAGCTCCTACGAGCAGTACTTC
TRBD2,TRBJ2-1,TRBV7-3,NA,CASSFPGLALEYNEQFF,TGTGCCAGCAGCTTCCCGGGACTAGCGCTAGAATACAATGAGCAGTTCTTC
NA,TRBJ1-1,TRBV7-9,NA,CASSSRDLNTEAFF,TGTGCCAGCAGCTCCCGGGACCTTAACACTGAAGCTTTCTTT
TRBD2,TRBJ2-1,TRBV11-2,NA,CASGLAGSYNEQFF,TGTGCCAGCGGGCTAGCGGGATCCTACAATGAGCAGTTCTTC
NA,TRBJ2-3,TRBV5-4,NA,CASSLSRASTDTQYF,TGTGCCAGCAGCTTGAGTAGAGCCAGCACAGATACGCAGTATTTT
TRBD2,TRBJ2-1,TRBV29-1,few,CSVEGGRASNEQFF,TGCAGCGTTGAAGGCGGGAGGGCGAGCAATGAGCAGTTCTTC
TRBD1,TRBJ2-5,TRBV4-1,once,CASYSTQGARETQYF,TGCGCCAGCTATTCCACTCAGGGGGCCCGGGAGACCCAGTACTTC
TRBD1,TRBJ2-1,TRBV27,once,CASSLLNSGQAVNEQFF,TGTGCCAGCAGTTTACTCAATTCCGGACAGGCAGTCAATGAGCAGTTCTTC
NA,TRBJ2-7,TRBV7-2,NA,CASSLGNNEQYF,TGTGCCAGCAGCTTAGGGAACAACGAGCAGTACTTC
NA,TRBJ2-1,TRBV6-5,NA,CASSPIPGNYNEQFF,TGTGCCAGCAGCCCAATCCCGGGGAATTACAATGAGCAGTTCTTC
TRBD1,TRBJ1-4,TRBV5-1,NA,CASSFDRGAEKLFF,TGCGCCAGCAGCTTTGACAGGGGAGCGGAAAAACTGTTTTTT
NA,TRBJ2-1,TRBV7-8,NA,CASSLVGQLYNEQFF,TGTGCCAGCAGCTTAGTGGGACAACTCTACAATGAGCAGTTCTTC
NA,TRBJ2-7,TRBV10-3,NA,CAISESDGAYEQYF,TGTGCCATCAGTGAGTCGGACGGGGCCTACGAGCAGTACTTC
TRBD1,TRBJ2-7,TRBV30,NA,CAWSPGGIEQYF,TGTGCCTGGAGTCCAGGGGGTATCGAGCAGTACTTC
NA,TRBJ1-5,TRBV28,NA,CASSLGRSTQPQHF,TGTGCCAGCAGTTTAGGGAGGTCCACGCAGCCCCAGCATTTT
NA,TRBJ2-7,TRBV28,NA,CASSSAPGRHEQYF,TGTGCCAGCAGTTCCGCCCCGGGAAGGCACGAGCAGTACTTC
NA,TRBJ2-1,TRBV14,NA,CASSQGGQFLRFF,TGTGCCAGCAGCCAAGGAGGACAGTTTCTTCGGTTCTTC
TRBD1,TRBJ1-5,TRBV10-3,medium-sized,CAIGTGDSNQPQHF,TGTGCCATCGGGACAGGGGATAGCAATCAGCCCCAGCATTTT
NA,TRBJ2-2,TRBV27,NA,CASMGDWGRRGELFF,TGTGCCAGCATGGGAGACTGGGGCCGGAGGGGGGAGCTGTTTTTT
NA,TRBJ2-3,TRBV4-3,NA,CASSQDPSGFSTDTQYF,TGCGCCAGCAGCCAAGACCCAAGCGGGTTTAGCACAGATACGCAGTATTTT
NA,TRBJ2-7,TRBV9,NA,CASSEGGPHYEQYF,TGTGCCAGCAGCGAGGGGGGACCGCACTACGAGCAGTACTTC
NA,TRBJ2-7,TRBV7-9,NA,CASSLVVAPYEQYF,TGTGCCAGCAGCTTAGTGGTAGCCCCCTACGAGCAGTACTTC
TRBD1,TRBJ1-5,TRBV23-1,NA,CASSPRDRGKISNQPQHF,TGCGCCAGCTCACCCCGGGACAGGGGCAAAATTAGCAATCAGCCCCAGCATTTT